This T cell receptor (beta chain) was identified in a study of blood T cell repertoires in COVID-19. Overall study: Material from acute and convalescent COVID-19 was sourced from the United States, Italy and Spain. Nucleic acid was either cDNA or gDNA, and it came from T cells, B-cell-depleted T cells, or PBMCs.

V shed 1 base and J shed 1 base, with 8 bases lying between them. CDR1 PRHDT and CDR2 FYEKMQ come from the germline V gene (reference sequence). The CDR3 spans 15 residues. In the authors' workflow: How many nucleated cells were present was estimated from reference gene primer amplification. Sequenced by immunoSEQ multiplex PCR; TCRdb stores in-frame clones only, minus some. V, J and clone size were drawn from that table, and D and trimming were deduced from the DNA. Here the sample spans around 150,000 clones, under 85% being singletons. The genes are TRBV13 and TRBJ1-3, with D hard to call. The clonotype originates from a man aged 70-80 years with acute or convalescent COVID-19. The sample taken for sequencing was peripheral blood. The CDR3 loop reads CASSLETGSGNTIYF. The CDR3, as DNA: TGTGCCAGCAGCTTAGAAACTGGTTCTGGAAACACCATATATTTT.